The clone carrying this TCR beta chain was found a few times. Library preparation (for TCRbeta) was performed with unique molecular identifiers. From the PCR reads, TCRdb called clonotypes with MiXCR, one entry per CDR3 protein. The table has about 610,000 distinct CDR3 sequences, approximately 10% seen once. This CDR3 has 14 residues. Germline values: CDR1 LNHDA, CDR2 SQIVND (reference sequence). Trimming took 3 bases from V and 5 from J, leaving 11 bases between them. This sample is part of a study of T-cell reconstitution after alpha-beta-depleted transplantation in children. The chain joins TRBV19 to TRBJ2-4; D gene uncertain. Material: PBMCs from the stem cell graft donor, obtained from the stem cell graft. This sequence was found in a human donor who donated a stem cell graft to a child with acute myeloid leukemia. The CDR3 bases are TGTGCCAGTAGTATTCAAGGAGTGCAAAACATTCAGTACTTC. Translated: CASSIQGVQNIQYF.